This T cell receptor (beta chain) was sequenced during a study of blood T cell repertoires in COVID-19. The length of the CDR3 is 12 residues. Germline CDR1 reads MNHNY; CDR2 reads SVGAGI (reference sequence). The V gene end was trimmed by 10 bases and the J gene end by 7 bases; junction bases not matched to a gene: 9. Recruits, aged roughly 18 to 89 years, lived in 25 or so US areas. A COVID-19 case had been met by exposed participants during the 2 weeks before study entry. As handled by the study authors: It was from reference gene primer amplification that nucleated cell counts were estimated. Repertoires were generated with immunoSEQ multiplex PCR, while TCRdb's copy carries only in-frame clones and drops some. D and trimming were read from the DNA, whereas the V and J calls and clone size are those reported in that table. This sample has some 240,000 clones, with approximately 81% found just once.

The rearrangement links TRBV6-6 to TRBJ1-2; 7 nucleotides align to TRBD1. The sample comprised PBMCs or T cells enriched from blood (not recorded which). This sequence was found in a woman aged 50 to 60 who had been exposed to COVID-19. The CDR3 DNA sequence: TGTGCCACATCACAGGGGCTTTTTGGCTACACCTTC. This gives the protein CATSQGLFGYTF.